This entry concerns a single TCR beta chain. Its antigen is not known. Only in-frame clones appear in the TCRdb table, and some are missing; sequencing was by immunoSEQ multiplex PCR. The sample records tens of thousands of clones, over 80% being singletons. The data were taken from a study of OX40 agonist ivuxolimab in advanced cancers. Whole-study context: Patients received ivuxolimab, an intravenous treatment, every 2 weeks at 0.01 to 10 mg/kg.

The V gene's germline CDR1 is WSHSY and CDR2 SAAADI. V lost 2 bases to trimming and J lost 2 bases; unmatched junction nucleotides: 9. This CDR3 has 17 residues. Findings and caveats of the study: In CD8+ T cells, expanded clones were on average more numerous than in CD4+.

Sample: CD4+ or CD8+ T cells sorted from blood, taken in a trial of the OX40 agonist ivuxolimab. The genes are TRBV10-2 and TRBJ2-7; 10 bases line up with TRBD2. The receptor's source is an adult with an advanced solid tumor such as melanoma, head and neck, liver or kidney cancer. The chain's CDR3 is CASSEGLAGEGAYEQYF. CDR3 coding DNA: TGCGCCAGCAGTGAGGGGCTAGCGGGAGAAGGGGCCTACGAGCAGTACTTC.